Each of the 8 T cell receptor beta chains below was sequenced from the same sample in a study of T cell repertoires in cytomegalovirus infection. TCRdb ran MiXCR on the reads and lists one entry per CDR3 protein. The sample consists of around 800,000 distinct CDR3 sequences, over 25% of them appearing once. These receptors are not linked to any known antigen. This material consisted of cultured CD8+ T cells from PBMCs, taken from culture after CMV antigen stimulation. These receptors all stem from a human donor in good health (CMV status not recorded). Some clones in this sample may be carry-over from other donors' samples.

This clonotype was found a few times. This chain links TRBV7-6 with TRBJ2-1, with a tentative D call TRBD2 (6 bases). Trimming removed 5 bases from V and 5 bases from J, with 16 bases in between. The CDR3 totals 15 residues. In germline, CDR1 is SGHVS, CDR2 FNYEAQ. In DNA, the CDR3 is TGTGCCAGCAGCCCCCCCGGCGGAGGGGACAATGAGCAGTTCTTC. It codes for CASSPPGGGDNEQFF.

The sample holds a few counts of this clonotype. The CDR3 DNA reads as TGTGCCAGCAGTCCAAACCGGGACCAGAACAATTCACCCCTCCACTTT. This codes for CASSPNRDQNNSPLHF. This chain links TRBV9 with TRBJ1-6; D perhaps matches TRBD1 (5 bases). From germline, CDR1 is SGDLS and CDR2 YYNGEE. CDR3 length equals 16 residues. Trimming shortened V by 5 bases and J by 7 bases, and 19 bases separated the two germline ends.

For the CDR3, the DNA is TGTGCCAGCAGTCCCGGACTACTCCATTTGAACACTGAAGCTTTCTTT. It translates to CASSPGLLHLNTEAFF. This sequence joins TRBV28 and TRBJ1-1; D is ambiguous. The ends were cut back, 5 bases at V and 0 bases at J, with 16 bases in the middle. From germline, CDR1 is MDHEN and CDR2 SYDVKM. This CDR3 has 16 residues.

Here the CDR3 reads CSARDPQGENQPQHF. In nucleotides, the CDR3 is TGCAGTGCTAGAGATCCACAGGGGGAGAATCAGCCCCAGCATTTT. The rearrangement links TRBV20-1 to TRBJ1-5; 8 positions agree with TRBD1. The CDR3 sequence is 15 residues long. Trimming at V came to 0 bases and at J to 4 bases, leaving 5 bases not matched to a gene. CDR1 and CDR2 (germline): DFQATT, SNEGSKA (reference sequence).

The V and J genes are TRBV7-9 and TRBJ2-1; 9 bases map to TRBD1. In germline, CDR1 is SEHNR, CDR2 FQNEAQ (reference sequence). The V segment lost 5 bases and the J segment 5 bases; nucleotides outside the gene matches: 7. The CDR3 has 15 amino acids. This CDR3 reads CASSRPGQGNNEQFF. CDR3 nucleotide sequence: TGTGCCAGCAGCCGCCCCGGACAGGGGAACAATGAGCAGTTCTTC.

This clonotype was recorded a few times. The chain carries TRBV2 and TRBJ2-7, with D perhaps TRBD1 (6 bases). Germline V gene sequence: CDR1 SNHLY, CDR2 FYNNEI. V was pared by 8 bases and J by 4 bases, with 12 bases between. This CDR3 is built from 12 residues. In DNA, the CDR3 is TGTGCCAGCTCGAATACAGGGTACGAGCAGTACTTC. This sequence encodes CASSNTGYEQYF.

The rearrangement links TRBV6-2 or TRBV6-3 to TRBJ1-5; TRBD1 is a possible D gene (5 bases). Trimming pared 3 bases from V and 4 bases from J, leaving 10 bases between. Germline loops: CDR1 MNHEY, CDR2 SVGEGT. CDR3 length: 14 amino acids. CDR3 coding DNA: TGTGCCAGCAGTTATATCAGGGATAATCAGCCCCAGCATTTT. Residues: CASSYIRDNQPQHF.

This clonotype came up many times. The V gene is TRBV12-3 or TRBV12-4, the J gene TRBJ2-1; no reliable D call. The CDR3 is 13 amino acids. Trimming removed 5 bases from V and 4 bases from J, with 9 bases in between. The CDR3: CASSRSLYNEQFF. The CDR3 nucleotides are TGTGCCAGCAGTCGGTCACTTTACAATGAGCAGTTCTTC.